The source of this TCR beta chain is a study of blood T cell repertoires in COVID-19. In the study overall: Some COVID-19 samples were acute and others convalescent; all came from the United States, Italy and Spain.

CDR1 and CDR2 from the germline V gene are SQVTM and ANQGSEA. The CDR3 has 12 amino acids. The V gene end was trimmed by 6 bases and the J gene end by 3 bases; junction bases not matched to a gene: 2. Participant ages covered about 18 to 100 years across about 22 US areas. Sequenced by immunoSEQ multiplex PCR; TCRdb stores in-frame clones only, minus some. The data contain about 200,000 clones, about four fifths of them singletons. The chain joins TRBV29-1 to TRBJ2-7; TRBD1 agrees at 10 bases. The specimen was PBMCs or T cells enriched from blood (not recorded which). The sequence came from a woman aged 25 to 39 who had been exposed to COVID-19. CDR3 DNA sequence: TGCAGCGTCCGGACAGGGGGCTACGAGCAGTACTTC. The encoded protein is CSVRTGGYEQYF.